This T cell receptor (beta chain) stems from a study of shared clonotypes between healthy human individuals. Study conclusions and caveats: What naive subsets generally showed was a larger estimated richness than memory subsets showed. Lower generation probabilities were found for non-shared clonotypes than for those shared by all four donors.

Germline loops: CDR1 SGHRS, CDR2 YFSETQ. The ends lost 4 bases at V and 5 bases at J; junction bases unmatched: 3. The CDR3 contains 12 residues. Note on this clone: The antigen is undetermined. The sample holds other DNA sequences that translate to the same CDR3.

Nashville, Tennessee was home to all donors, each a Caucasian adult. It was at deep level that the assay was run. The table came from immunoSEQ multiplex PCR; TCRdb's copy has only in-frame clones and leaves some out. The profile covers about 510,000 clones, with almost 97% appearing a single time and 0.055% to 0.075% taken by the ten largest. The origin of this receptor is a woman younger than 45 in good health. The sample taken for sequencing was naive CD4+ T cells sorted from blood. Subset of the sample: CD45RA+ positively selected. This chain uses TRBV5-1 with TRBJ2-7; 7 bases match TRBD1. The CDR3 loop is CASSLDRDEQYF. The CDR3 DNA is TGCGCCAGCAGCCTTGACAGGGACGAGCAGTACTTC.